Detailed here is one TCR beta chain. Its antigen is not identified. Healthy bone marrow donors made up the cohort. The data are from a study of cytomegalovirus exposure and HLA in healthy donors. Per germline, CDR1 SEHNR and CDR2 FQNEAQ (reference sequence). With 4 bases clipped from V and 5 bases from J, the junction kept 7 bases outside the gene matches. The length of the CDR3 is 14 residues. Study results and caveats: Most CMV-associated TCR beta chains appeared HLA-restricted in a later analysis.

A multiplex PCR was run with 60 Vbeta primers and 13 Jbeta primers. Assay used: immunoSEQ multiplex PCR; TCRdb lists only in-frame clones, some missing. The data contain 140,000 or so clones, 76% of them singletons. The clonotype comes from a woman aged 40-49 years in good health and CMV-seronegative. Input material: PBMCs. The chain combines TRBV7-9 with TRBJ2-5; 7 bases are shared with TRBD2. The CDR3 DNA reads TGTGCCAGCAGCTCCAGACGGGGAGGGGAGACCCAGTACTTC. Translated: CASSSRRGGETQYF. Drawing the rest from reference TRBV7-9 and TRBJ2-5, the complete variable domain is DTGVSQNPRHKITKRGQNVTFRCDPISEHNRLYWYRQTLGQGPEFLTYFQNEAQLEKSRLLSDRFSAERPKGSFSTLEIQRTEQGDSAMYLCASSSRRGGETQYFGPGTRLLVL.